The sequence of this T cell receptor (beta chain) was determined in a study of type 1 regulatory T cells. Study context: T-allo10 is a Tr1-enriched, alloantigen-specific CD4 T cell product made in vitro.

By share, this clonotype counts as hyperexpanded. Its antigen remains unidentified. General study results and limits: Type 1 regulatory T cells had a more restricted TCR repertoire than non-type 1 regulatory T cells.

Via MiXCR, TCRdb re-called the reads, giving one row per CDR3 protein. In the table there are fewer than 5,500 distinct CDR3 sequences, more than 25% of which are singletons. Germline CDR1 is DFQATT and CDR2 is SNEGSKA (reference sequence). The CDR3 is 13 amino acids. The junction had 10 bases not matched to a gene; V was cut back by 6 bases and J by 6 bases. J is TRBJ2-7 and V is TRBV20-1; TRBD1 matches 8 bases. This clonotype was sampled from a human donor in good health. The material sequenced was cultured type 1 regulatory T (Tr1) cells, either the whole culture or a sorted fraction (not recorded which). The CDR3: CSARKDRVTEQYF. CDR3 coding DNA: TGCAGTGCCCGAAAGGACAGGGTAACCGAGCAGTACTTC.